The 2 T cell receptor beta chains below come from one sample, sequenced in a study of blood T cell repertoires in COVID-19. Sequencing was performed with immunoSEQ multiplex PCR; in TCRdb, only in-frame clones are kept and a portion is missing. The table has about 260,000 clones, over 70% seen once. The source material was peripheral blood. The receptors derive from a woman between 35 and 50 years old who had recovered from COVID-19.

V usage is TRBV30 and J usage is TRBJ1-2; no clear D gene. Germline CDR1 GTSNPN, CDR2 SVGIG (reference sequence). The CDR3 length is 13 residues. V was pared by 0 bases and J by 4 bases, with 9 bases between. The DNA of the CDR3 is TGTGCCTGGAGTGTACGTTGGGCCTATGGCTACACCTTC. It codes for CAWSVRWAYGYTF.

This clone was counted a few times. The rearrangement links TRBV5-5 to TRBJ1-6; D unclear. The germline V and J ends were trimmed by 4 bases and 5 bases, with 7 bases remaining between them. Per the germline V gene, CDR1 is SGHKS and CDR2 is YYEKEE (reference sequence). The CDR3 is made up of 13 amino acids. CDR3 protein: CASSQSHNSPLHF. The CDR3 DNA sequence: TGTGCCAGCAGCCAGTCTCATAATTCACCCCTCCACTTT.